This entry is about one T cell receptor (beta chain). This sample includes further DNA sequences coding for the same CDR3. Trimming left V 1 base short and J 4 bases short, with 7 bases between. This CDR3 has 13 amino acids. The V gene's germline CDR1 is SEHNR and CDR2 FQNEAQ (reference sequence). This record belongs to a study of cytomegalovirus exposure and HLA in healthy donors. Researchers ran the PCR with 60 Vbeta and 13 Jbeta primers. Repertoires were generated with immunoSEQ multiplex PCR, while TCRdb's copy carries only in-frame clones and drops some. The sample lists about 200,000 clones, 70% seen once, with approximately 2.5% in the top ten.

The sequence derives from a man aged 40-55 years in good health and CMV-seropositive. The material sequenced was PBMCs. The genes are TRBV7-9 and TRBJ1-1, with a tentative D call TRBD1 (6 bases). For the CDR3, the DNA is TGTGCCAGCAGCTTAGAAGGGGGCACTGAAGCTTTCTTT. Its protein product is CASSLEGGTEAFF.